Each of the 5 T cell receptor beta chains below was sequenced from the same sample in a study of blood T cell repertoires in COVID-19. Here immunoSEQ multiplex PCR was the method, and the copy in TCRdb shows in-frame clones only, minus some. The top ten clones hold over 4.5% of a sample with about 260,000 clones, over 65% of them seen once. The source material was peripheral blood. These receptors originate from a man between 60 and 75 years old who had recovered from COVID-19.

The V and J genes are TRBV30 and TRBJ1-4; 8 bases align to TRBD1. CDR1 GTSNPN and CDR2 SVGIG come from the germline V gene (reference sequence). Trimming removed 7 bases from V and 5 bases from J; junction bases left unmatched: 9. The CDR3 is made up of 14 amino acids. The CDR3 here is CASNRGTGNEKLFF. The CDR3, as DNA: TGTGCCTCAAACAGGGGGACGGGGAATGAAAAACTGTTTTTT.

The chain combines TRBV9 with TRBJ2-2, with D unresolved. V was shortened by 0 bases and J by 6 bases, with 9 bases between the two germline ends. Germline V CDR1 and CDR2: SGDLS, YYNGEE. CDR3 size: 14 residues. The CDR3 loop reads CASSVGSLAGELFF. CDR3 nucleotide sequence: TGTGCCAGCAGCGTAGGCAGTCTCGCCGGGGAGCTGTTTTTT. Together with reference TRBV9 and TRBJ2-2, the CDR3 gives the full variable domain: DSGVTQTPKHLITATGQRVTLRCSPRSGDLSVYWYQQSLDQGLQFLIQYYNGEERAKGNILERFSAQQFPDLHSELNLSSLELGDSALYFCASSVGSLAGELFFGEGSRLTVL.

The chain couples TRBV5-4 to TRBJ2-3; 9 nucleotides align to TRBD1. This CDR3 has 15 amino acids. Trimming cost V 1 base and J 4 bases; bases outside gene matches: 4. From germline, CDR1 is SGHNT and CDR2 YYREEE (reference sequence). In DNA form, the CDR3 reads TGTGCCAGCAGCTTGAGGACAGGGGTTTCAGATACGCAGTATTTT. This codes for CASSLRTGVSDTQYF.

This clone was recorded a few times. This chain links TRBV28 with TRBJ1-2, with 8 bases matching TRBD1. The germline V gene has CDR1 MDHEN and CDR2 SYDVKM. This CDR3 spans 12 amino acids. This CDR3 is CALRAGGDGYTF. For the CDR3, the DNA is TGTGCACTTAGGGCAGGGGGCGATGGCTACACCTTC.

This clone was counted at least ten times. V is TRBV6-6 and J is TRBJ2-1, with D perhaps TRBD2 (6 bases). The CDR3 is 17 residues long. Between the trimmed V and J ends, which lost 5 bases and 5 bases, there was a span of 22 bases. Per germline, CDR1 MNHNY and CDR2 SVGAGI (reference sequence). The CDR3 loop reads CASSRSPFGTRNNEQFF. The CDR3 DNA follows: TGTGCCAGCAGTCGATCCCCCTTCGGGACTCGTAACAATGAGCAGTTCTTC.